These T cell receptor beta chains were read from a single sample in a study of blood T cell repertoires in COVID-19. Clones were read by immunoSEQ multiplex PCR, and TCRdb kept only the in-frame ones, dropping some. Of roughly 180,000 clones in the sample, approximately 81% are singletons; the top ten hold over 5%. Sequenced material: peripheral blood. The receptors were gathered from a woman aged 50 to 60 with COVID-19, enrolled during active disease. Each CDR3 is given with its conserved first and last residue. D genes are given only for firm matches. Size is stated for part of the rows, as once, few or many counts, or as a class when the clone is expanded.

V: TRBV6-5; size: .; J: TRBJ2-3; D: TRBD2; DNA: TGTGCCAGCAGAGGACTAGCGGGGGATACGCAGTATTTT; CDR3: CASRGLAGDTQYF
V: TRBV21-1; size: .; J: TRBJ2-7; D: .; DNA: TGTGCCAGCAGCAAACTTGGGGGCGGCTACGAGCAGTACTTC; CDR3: CASSKLGGGYEQYF
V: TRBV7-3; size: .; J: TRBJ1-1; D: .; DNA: TGTGCCAGCAGCTTAAGGAGGGGCACTGAAGCTTTCTTT; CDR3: CASSLRRGTEAFF
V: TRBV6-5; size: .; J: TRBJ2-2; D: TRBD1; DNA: TGTGCCAGCAGACTCGGGACAGGGAACACCGGGGAGCTGTTTTTT; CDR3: CASRLGTGNTGELFF
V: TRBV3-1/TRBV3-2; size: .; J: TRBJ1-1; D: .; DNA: TGTGCCAGCAGCCATCGGGGGGGGGCTTTCTTT; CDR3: CASSHRGGAFF
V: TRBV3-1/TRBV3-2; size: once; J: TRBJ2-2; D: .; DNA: TGTGCCAGCAGCCCCGCGGAGGGGGGGTTGAACACCGGGGAGCTGTTTTTT; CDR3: CASSPAEGGLNTGELFF
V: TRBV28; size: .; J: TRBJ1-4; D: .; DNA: TGTGCCAGCAGTGTCCCGGCTAATGAAAAACTGTTTTTT; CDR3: CASSVPANEKLFF
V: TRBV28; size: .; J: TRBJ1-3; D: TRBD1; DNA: TGTGCCAGCAGGGGGGGACAGGCCTCTGGAAACACCATATATTTT; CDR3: CASRGGQASGNTIYF
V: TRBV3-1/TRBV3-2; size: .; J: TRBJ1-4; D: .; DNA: TGTGCCAGCAGCCAAGGCGGACAGTTTGAAAAACTGTTTTTT; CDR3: CASSQGGQFEKLFF
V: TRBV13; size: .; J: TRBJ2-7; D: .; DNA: TGTGCCAGCAGCCCCGCAGGGATAACCTACGAGCAGTACTTC; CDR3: CASSPAGITYEQYF
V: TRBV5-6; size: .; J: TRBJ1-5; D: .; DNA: TGTGCCAGCAGCTTAAGGGGGTTCCTAGTCGATCAGCCCCAGCATTTT; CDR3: CASSLRGFLVDQPQHF
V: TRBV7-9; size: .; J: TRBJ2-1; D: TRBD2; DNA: TGTGCCAGCAGCCTCCTTCGACTAGCGGCAATAAGTAATGAGCAGTTCTTC; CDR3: CASSLLRLAAISNEQFF
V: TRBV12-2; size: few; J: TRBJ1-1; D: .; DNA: TGTGCAAGTCGCTTAGGAATCGGGACAGGGGGCACTGAAGCTTTCTTT; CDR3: CASRLGIGTGGTEAFF
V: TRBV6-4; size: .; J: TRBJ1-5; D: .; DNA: TGTGCCAGCAGTGATGACGGAAGATGGGAGGTACATCAGCCCCAGCATTTT; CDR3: CASSDDGRWEVHQPQHF
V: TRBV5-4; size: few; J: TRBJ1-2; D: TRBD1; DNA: TGTGCCAGCAGACCTCTGACAGGGGGCCATGGCTACACCTTC; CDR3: CASRPLTGGHGYTF
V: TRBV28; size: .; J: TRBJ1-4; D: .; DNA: TGTGCCAGCAGTTTAGAGCCCGTCTCCTCAACTAATGAAAAACTGTTTTTT; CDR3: CASSLEPVSSTNEKLFF
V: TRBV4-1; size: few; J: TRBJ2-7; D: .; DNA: TGCGCCAGCAGCCAAATCACATCAGTAACCCCGCAGTACTTC; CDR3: CASSQITSVTPQYF
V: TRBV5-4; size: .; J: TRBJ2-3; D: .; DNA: TGTGCCAGCAGCTTGGCCCTGACAGGATACACAGATACGCAGTATTTT; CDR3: CASSLALTGYTDTQYF
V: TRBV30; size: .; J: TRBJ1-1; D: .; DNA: TGTGCCTGGAGTGTACCACAGGGTACTGAAGCTTTCTTT; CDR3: CAWSVPQGTEAFF
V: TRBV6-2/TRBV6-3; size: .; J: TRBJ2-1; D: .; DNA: TGTGCCAGCAGCCCGGACTGGAATGAGCAGTTCTTC; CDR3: CASSPDWNEQFF
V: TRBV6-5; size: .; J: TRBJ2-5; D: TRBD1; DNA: TGTGCCAGCAGCCAAACAGGGGATCAAGAGACCCAGTACTTC; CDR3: CASSQTGDQETQYF
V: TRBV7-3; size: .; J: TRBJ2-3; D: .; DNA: TGTGCCAGCAGCTTAAACACCGGGGGAGATACGCAGTATTTT; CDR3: CASSLNTGGDTQYF
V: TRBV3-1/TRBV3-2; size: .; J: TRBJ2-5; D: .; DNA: TGTGCCAGCAGCCAACGGACAGCCCTGGGGGAGACCCAGTACTTC; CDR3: CASSQRTALGETQYF
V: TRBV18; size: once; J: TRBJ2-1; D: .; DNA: TGTGCCAGCTCACCACCAGGCGGAGGCGAGAGTGAGCAGTTCTTC; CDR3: CASSPPGGGESEQFF
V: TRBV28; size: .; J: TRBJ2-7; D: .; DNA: TGTGCCAGCAGTTTACCACGGGGGAACCTAGGCTACGAGCAGTACTTC; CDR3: CASSLPRGNLGYEQYF
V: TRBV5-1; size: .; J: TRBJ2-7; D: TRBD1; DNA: TGCGCCAGCAGCGCCGGGACAGGGAATACCTACGAGCAGTACTTC; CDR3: CASSAGTGNTYEQYF
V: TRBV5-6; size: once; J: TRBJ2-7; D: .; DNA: TGTGCCAGCAGCTTTTCCCTGCCAGGGCCATACGAGCAGTACTTC; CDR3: CASSFSLPGPYEQYF
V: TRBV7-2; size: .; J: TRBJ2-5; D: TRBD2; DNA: TGTGCCAGCAGCCTCCAGCGGGGGGAGGAGACCCAGTACTTC; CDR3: CASSLQRGEETQYF
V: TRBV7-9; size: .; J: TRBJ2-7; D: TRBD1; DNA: TGTGCCAGCAGCCCAGGACAGGGGGACGGTAACGAGCAGTACTTC; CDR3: CASSPGQGDGNEQYF
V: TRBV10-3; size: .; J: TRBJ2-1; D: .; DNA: TGTGCCATCAGCCCTTCGCGGAATGAGCAGTTCTTC; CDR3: CAISPSRNEQFF
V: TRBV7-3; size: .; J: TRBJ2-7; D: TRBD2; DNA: TGTGCCAGCAGAAGGACTAGCATGGAGCAGTACTTC; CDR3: CASRRTSMEQYF
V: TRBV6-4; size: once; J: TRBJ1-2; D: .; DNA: TGTGCCAGCAGTGACCCCAGGGCACATGGCTACACCTTC; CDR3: CASSDPRAHGYTF
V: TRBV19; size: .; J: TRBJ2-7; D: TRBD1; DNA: TGTGCCAGTAGTGAAAAAACCGGGACAGGGGTCTACGAGCAGTACTTC; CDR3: CASSEKTGTGVYEQYF
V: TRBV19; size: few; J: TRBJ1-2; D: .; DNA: TGTGCCAGTAGTATCCCCCGGACAGATATTTCTGGCTACACCTTC; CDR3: CASSIPRTDISGYTF
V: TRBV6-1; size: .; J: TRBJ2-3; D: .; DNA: TGTGCCAGCAGTGAGACTCGTACCAAAGATACGCAGTATTTT; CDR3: CASSETRTKDTQYF
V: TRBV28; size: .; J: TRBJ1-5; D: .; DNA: TGTGCCACTGTGTCGGGCAATCAGCCCCAGCATTTT; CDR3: CATVSGNQPQHF
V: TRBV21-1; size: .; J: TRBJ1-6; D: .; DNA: TGTGCCAGCAGTTTTGCGGGCGTCTATAATTCACCCCTCCACTTT; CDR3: CASSFAGVYNSPLHF
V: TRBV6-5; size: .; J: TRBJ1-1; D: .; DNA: TGTGCCAGCAGTTCAAGGGACATTAGCATGAACACTGAAGCTTTCTTT; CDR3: CASSSRDISMNTEAFF
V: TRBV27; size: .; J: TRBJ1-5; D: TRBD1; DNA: TGTGCCAGCAGTTTATACTTTCAGACAGGGAAAAATCAGCCCCAGCATTTT; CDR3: CASSLYFQTGKNQPQHF
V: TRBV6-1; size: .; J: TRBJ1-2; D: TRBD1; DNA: TGTGCCAGCAGTGAAGTAATGGGACAGGTTGTTGGCTACACCTTC; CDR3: CASSEVMGQVVGYTF
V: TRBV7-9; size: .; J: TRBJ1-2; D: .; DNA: TGTGCCAGCAGCTTAACAACGGCCAGGGTCGCTGGCTACACCTTC; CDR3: CASSLTTARVAGYTF
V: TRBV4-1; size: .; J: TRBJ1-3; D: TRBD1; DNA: TGCGCCAGCAGCCGTCGACAGGGGTACAGCTCTGGAAACACCATATATTTT; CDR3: CASSRRQGYSSGNTIYF
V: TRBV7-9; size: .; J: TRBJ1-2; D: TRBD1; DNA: TGTGCCAGCAGCTTATTAGGGGACAGAACTAACTATGGCTACACCTTC; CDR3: CASSLLGDRTNYGYTF
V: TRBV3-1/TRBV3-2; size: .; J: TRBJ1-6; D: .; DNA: TGTGCCAGCAGCCAAGTCGACAGGAATTCACCCCTCCACTTT; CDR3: CASSQVDRNSPLHF
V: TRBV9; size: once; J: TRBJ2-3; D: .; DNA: TGTGCCAGCAGCGTAGGAGAATCCACAGATACGCAGTATTTT; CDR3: CASSVGESTDTQYF
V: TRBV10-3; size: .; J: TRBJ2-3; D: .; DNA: TGTGCCATCAGAACAGGGAGCACAGATACGCAGTATTTT; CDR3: CAIRTGSTDTQYF
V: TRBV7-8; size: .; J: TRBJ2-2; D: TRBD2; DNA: TGTGCCAGCAGCCGGGGACTAGCGGGGGCCACCGGGGAGCTGTTTTTT; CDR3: CASSRGLAGATGELFF
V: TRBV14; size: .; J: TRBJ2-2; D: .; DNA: TGTGCCAGCAGCCAGGGCAGGGGACGAGCCGGGGAGCTGTTTTTT; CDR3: CASSQGRGRAGELFF
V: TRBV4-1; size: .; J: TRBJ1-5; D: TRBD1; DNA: TGCGCCAGCAGCCAAGCGACAGGGGGCGGTCAGCCCCAGCATTTT; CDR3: CASSQATGGGQPQHF
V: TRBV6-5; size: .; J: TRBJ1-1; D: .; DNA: TGTGCCAGCAGTTACCGCGGACAGCTTGAAGCTTTCTTT; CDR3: CASSYRGQLEAFF
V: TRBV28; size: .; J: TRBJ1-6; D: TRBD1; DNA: TGTGCCAGCAGTCGCGGACAGGGGGGATCACCCCTCCACTTT; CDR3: CASSRGQGGSPLHF
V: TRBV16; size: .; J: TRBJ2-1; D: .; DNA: TGTGCCAGCAGCCAATCTCTCTATGAGCAGTTCTTC; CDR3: CASSQSLYEQFF
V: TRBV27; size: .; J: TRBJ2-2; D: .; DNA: TGTGCCAGCAGTTTATCAGGGAGAAGTCAGAACACCGGGGAGCTGTTTTTT; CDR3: CASSLSGRSQNTGELFF
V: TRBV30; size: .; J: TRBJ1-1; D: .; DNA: TGTGCCTGGAGTGTGGGGAGGGGGACTGAAGCTTTCTTT; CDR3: CAWSVGRGTEAFF
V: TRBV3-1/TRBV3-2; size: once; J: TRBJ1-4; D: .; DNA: TGTGCCAGCAGCCAAGGTTCCAGGGGACGGGAAAAACTGTTTTTT; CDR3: CASSQGSRGREKLFF
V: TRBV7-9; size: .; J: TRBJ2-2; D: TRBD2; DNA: TGTGCCAGCAGCTTAGCCCTCGGGGAGGGCGGGGAGCTGTTTTTT; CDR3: CASSLALGEGGELFF
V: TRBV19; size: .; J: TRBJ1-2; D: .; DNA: TGTGCCAGTAGTATCACAGAGACATCCTATGGCTACACCTTC; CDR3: CASSITETSYGYTF
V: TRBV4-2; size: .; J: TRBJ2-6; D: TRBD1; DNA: TGTGCCAGCAGCCAAGAGGACCACAGGGGGCGCGGTGGGGCCAACGTCCTGACTTTC; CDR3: CASSQEDHRGRGGANVLTF
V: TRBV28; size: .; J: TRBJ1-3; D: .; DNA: TGTGCCAGCAGTTTGTGGGCCGGAGGAAACACCATATATTTT; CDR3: CASSLWAGGNTIYF
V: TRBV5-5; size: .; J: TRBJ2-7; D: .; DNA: TGTGCCAGCAGCCCCGGAGCAGGCCGGGAATACGAGCAGTACTTC; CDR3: CASSPGAGREYEQYF